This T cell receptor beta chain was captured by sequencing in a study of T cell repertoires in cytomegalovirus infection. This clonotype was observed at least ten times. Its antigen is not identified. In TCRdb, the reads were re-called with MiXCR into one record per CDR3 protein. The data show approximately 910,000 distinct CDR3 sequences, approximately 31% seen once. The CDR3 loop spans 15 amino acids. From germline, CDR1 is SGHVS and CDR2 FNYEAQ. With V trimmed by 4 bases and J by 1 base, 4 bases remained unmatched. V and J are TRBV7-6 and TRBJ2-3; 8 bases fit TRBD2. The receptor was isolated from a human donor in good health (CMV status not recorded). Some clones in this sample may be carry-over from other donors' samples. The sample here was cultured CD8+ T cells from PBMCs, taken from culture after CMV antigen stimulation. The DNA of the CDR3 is TGTGCCAGCAGCTCCAGCGGGGGACGCACAGATACGCAGTATTTT. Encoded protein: CASSSSGGRTDTQYF.